This T cell receptor beta chain was sequenced during a study of CD8+CD57+ T cells in acquired aplastic anemia. This CDR3 is 14 amino acids long. The V segment lost 6 bases and the J segment 7 bases; nucleotides outside the gene matches: 7. The table lists this clonotype with a few counts. Genomic DNA, the template, was used for profiling of the TCR beta VDJ and CDR3. TCRdb re-called the reads through MiXCR, storing one row per CDR3 protein. The table has about half a million distinct CDR3 sequences, roughly 34% seen once. Those patients picked for sequencing had displayed CD8+CD57+ cell expansion on flow cytometry.

The sequence derives from a human donor with aplastic anemia. The V gene is TRBV12-3 or TRBV12-4, the J gene TRBJ2-2, with 8 bases aligning to TRBD1. The specimen was sorted CD4+, CD8+, or CD8+CD57+ T cells (not recorded which) from PBMCs. The CDR3 region has the DNA TGTGCCAGCAGAGAGACAGGGGTCATCGGGGAGCTGTTTTTT. This sequence encodes CASRETGVIGELFF.